This record covers a single TCR beta chain. This record comes from a study of blood T cell repertoires in COVID-19. On the study more broadly: T cells, B-cell-depleted T cells, or PBMCs supplied cDNA or gDNA.

The CDR3 has 14 amino acids. V was pared by 3 bases and J by 7 bases, with 12 bases between. In germline, CDR1 is SGHNT, CDR2 YENEEA. Under the authors' procedure: The assay estimated nucleated cells by amplifying reference gene primers. Profiling relied on immunoSEQ multiplex PCR, and the TCRdb table lists in-frame clones only, not all of them. That table gives V, J and clone size, and the DNA gave D and trimming. This table has about 250,000 clones, around 89% appearing once. The chain recombines TRBV11-3 with TRBJ2-2; D is possibly TRBD2 (5 bases). Sequencing was carried out using PBMCs or T cells enriched from blood (not recorded which). The receptor's source is a woman in her forties or fifties who had recovered from COVID-19. For the CDR3, the DNA is TGTGCCAGCAGCTTTATTGGGAGCGGCGGGGAGCTGTTTTTT. It translates to CASSFIGSGGELFF.